This T cell receptor beta chain was sequenced for a study of cytomegalovirus exposure and HLA in healthy donors (dated by TCRdb to 2016 to 2017). Some background on the complete study: According to an earlier analysis of a few hundred of the donors, about 179 million T cells yielded 100 million or so unique TCR beta sequences and around 300 Gb of sequence data. The number of donors typed differed by locus, with 629-630 for A, B, C, DRB1 and DQB1, around 520 for DQA1, over 600 for DPA1, and around 450 for DPB1. Rather than using new phenotypic data, the later analysis identified candidate immune exposures from TCR beta sequences and from how often those sequences occurred across donors. Class I and class II HLA loci were covered by the typing at four-digit resolution. The study used immunosequencing to profile the T cell repertoires of approximately 690 subjects and linked those repertoires to cytomegalovirus serostatus. To study patterns of TCR occurrence, a later analysis re-analyzed previously published TCR beta repertoires from 666 donors and added high-resolution HLA genotyping. The study aimed to test whether signatures of past pathogen exposure could be identified by cataloging public T cell receptors. Roughly 5 DR-DQ haplotypes were handled as single units for association and clustering because linkage in the cohort was strong. Every repertoire in the discovery cohort had been generated on one and the same sequencing platform. An earlier analysis of 587 of the donors applied high-throughput TCR beta sequencing to assess whether each TCR beta V gene segment acted as functional or pseudogenic. A later genetic analysis took genome-wide SNP genotypes for about three fifths of the 666 donors and used that subset as a discovery cohort. A separate validation cohort of approximately 120 different subjects was used in addition to the roughly 720-subject first cohort. Approximately 300 gigabases of sequencing data and around 88 million unique TCR sequences made up an early release that covered fewer than 650 HLA-typed donors. Among around 400 genotyped donors of the cohort, an average of around 240,000 unique TCR beta nucleotide sequences were sequenced per donor, about a sixth of them non-productive. The genetic ancestry cluster associated with self-reported Caucasian donors included 80% to 90% of the roughly 400 genotyped donors. Donor age, sex, ethnicity and CMV serostatus were compiled alongside the repertoire data. To predict cytomegalovirus infection status, the study combined high-throughput TCR immunosequencing, statistical association of individual TCRs with disease status, and machine learning.

V and J lose 0 bases and 3 bases, and a span of 12 bases separates them. The germline V gene (reference sequence) yields SGHNT for CDR1 and YYREEE for CDR2. From the cysteine up to the phenylalanine, the CDR3 has a length of 15 residues. The sequence is cut down to CDR3 DNA, 45 bases in frame from base 1. As to this clone: The antigen this receptor binds is unknown. The sample holds no much larger clone one base away, and base qualities are not on file.

The cohort was made up of approximately 670 healthy bone marrow donors. Cohort members were all nominally healthy when sampled, although unrecorded immune exposures were likely present. The donor was CMV seronegative and was included in the group of approximately 350 seronegative cohort members. Every donor gave a peripheral blood sample, and the peripheral blood mononuclear cells from that sample were used for TCR beta sequencing. The Qiagen DNeasy Blood Extraction Kit was used to extract genomic DNA from the blood cell samples. The library came from the immunoSEQ multiplex PCR assay. A mixture of 60 forward primers for TCR Vbeta segments and 13 reverse primers for TCR Jbeta segments was used in the multiplex PCR. The CDR3 region of rearranged TCR beta genes was amplified from genomic DNA by a multiplex PCR assay. The Illumina HiSeq System was used to sequence the amplified TCR beta libraries as 87-base-pair reads. The published analysis was carried out like this. A later analysis tallied tens of millions of unique TCR beta chains across the 666 repertoires, and some 10 million of those chains were shared by two or more donors. To remove PCR and sequencing errors, raw reads were error-corrected and collapsed into unique sequences using a nearest-neighbor algorithm that merged closely related sequences. To assign V, D and J gene segments, CDR3 sequences were aligned to IMGT reference sequences. Each retained sequence needed at least a six-nucleotide match to both a V gene segment and a J gene segment. Rearrangements were called productive when the CDR3 lacked stop codons and stayed in frame with V and J; all others were non-productive. Following IMGT convention, CDR3 was defined as the stretch from the second conserved V-encoded cysteine to the conserved J-encoded phenylalanine. The earlier analysis of 500 to 750 of the donors excluded any sequence lacking an unambiguous match to a single V gene segment. An earlier analysis of approximately 590 of the donors called V segments functional above 56.7% productive rearrangements and segregating when the between-donor standard deviation exceeded 5%. A statistical classification framework was built for diagnosing cytomegalovirus status from the catalog of TCR beta chain sequences. V and J gene assignment, in a later analysis, came from comparing TCR nucleotide sequences with IMGT/GENE-DB human TR gene sequences. A later analysis assigned CDR3 sequences and most-parsimonious VDJ recombination scenarios with the TCRdist pipeline. In a later analysis, each TCR beta chain was defined by its CDR3 amino acid sequence together with its V-gene family, and reads lacking a unique V-gene family were excluded. In a later analysis, several hundred highly shared, low-generation-probability nucleotide sequences were removed to address suspected cross-contamination and a sequencing artifact. A later analysis calculated a clonal expansion index for each public chain from normalized within-repertoire ranks of inferred template counts. In a later analysis, generation probabilities were computed using a VDJ recombination model fitted to out-of-frame rearrangements, and the results were checked against IGoR. A later analysis scored TCR-TCR, TCR-HLA and TCR-CMV co-occurrence with hypergeometric tests, applying a repertoire-size bias correction to TCR pairs. In a later analysis, false discovery rates were estimated by permuting HLA or CMV assignments 20 times. A later analysis grouped co-occurring TCRs with DBSCAN, adding TCRdist sequence similarity when clustering within HLA-allele-positive subsets. Co-occurrence clustering excluded repertoires with fewer than 30,000 or more than 120,000 public chains, plus five with anomalous nucleotide sharing. TCRdb holds this immuneACCESS table with in-frame rearrangements only. Some clones are missing; in checked studies, unresolved V genes explain under half, and the rest has no known cause. V, J and clone size are taken as reported in that table, and D and trimming were inferred from the DNA itself. Recorded for this sample are some 190,000 clones; 70% to 85% of them occurred a single time. Roughly 1.5% of the sample is taken by the ten largest.

Broad study findings and their caveats: A later analysis associated 17,000 or so TCR beta sequences with specific HLA alleles at a false discovery rate of 0.05. Several of the top co-occurrence clusters appeared to be linked to parvovirus B19, influenza, CMV and Epstein-Barr virus, according to a later analysis. Some IMGT-functional V segments, including TRBV6-2 and TRBV6-3, could not be told apart with the 87-base-pair reads, so those segments were excluded. Because some donors lacked HLA typing at each locus, the association tests relied only on the typed subset. In a later analysis, HLA-associated TCR beta chains showed more clonal expansion and lower generation probabilities than non-associated chains that were equally common. According to a later genetic analysis, donors in an Asian-associated ancestry cluster had fewer N-insertions in productive TCRs than the roughly 670-donor mean. A further reported finding was that TCR beta sequences accurately predicted the HLA-A and HLA-B alleles for most subjects in the first cohort. A cluster of highly shared sequence variants was judged likely to represent a technical artifact of the sequencing pipeline. Across donors, most TCR sequences were observed very rarely, whereas some public TCRs were present in many individuals. Strong co-occurrence of HLA alleles, especially DR and DQ, made assigning TCR associations to individual alleles difficult. Broadly in line with IMGT annotations, most TCR beta V segments showed up in productive rearrangements about 87% or about 30% of the time in an earlier analysis of around 600 of the donors. Because counts were too low, fewer than 20 rarely observed V segments, including chromosome 9 orphons, were excluded from the earlier analysis of around 590 of the donors. The classifier was reported to diagnose cytomegalovirus status with high specificity and sensitivity in both the original cohort and the validation cohort. A later analysis found that most CMV-associated TCR beta chains appeared HLA-restricted, with HLA associations seemingly driven largely by CMV exposure. In vitro tests confirmed that a few of the cytomegalovirus-associated TCR beta chains recognize cytomegalovirus antigens. In a later analysis, TCR association rates were found to vary across HLA loci, with the most associated TCRs seen for DRB1 alleles and the fewest for HLA-C alleles. It was suggested by the authors that the approach could potentially be generalized to other disease states and immunological phenotypes. Presence/absence analyses assumed roughly uniform sequencing depth across donors, an assumption that may not hold. A later genetic analysis associated a missense DCLRE1C variant with V-gene and J-gene trimming of TCR beta chains, and an independent cohort replicated the association. This cohort had only TCR beta chains sequenced, and the lack of alpha or paired-chain data limited which features could be detected. Linkage disequilibrium might explain the correlated functional status among segregating V segments, but an unknown experimental factor could not be excluded. The only immune exposure information available for the cohort was CMV serostatus. In the study, around 160 TCR beta chains were listed as associated with cytomegalovirus.

The V and J genes are TRBV5-4 and TRBJ2-5, with a tentative D gene TRBD1 over 5 matching bases. The receptor was derived from a man aged 18 to 29 in good health and CMV-seronegative. Sequencing used PBMCs. The DNA is as follows: TGTGCCAGCAGCTTGGACTATTTAGGGGAAGAGACCCAGTACTTC. Translated, it gives CASSLDYLGEETQYF.